Below, one T cell receptor (beta chain) is given with its context. Measured with immunoSEQ multiplex PCR; TCRdb has only the in-frame clones, and not every one. The sample includes some 12,000 clones, about 90% of them seen just once. The data were obtained in a study of blood T cell repertoires in COVID-19. Across the study: PBMCs, B-cell-depleted T cells, or T cells were the source of the cDNA or gDNA that made up the material.

The V gene's germline CDR1 is GTSNPN and CDR2 SVGIG (reference sequence). The ends lost 5 bases at V and 5 bases at J; junction bases unmatched: 5. The CDR3 has 14 residues. The sequencing input was peripheral blood. This receptor was identified in a woman between 65 and 79 years old with active COVID-19. This sequence joins TRBV30 and TRBJ2-2; 10 bases agree with TRBD1. CDR3 protein: CAWGQGGNTGELFF. CDR3 DNA sequence: TGTGCCTGGGGACAGGGGGGTAATACCGGGGAGCTGTTTTTT.